This T cell receptor (beta chain) was captured in a study of blood T cell repertoires in COVID-19. CDR3 length: 17 residues. The germline gives CDR1 SGHAT, CDR2 FQNNGV. V trimming: 6 bases; J trimming: 0 bases; junction bases outside the gene matches: 7. The repertoire was sequenced with immunoSEQ multiplex PCR; TCRdb's copy has only in-frame clones and lacks some. The sample lists more than 40,000 clones; 88% were seen once. The genes are TRBV11-2 and TRBJ1-6, with 8 bases matching TRBD1. This receptor was taken from a man in his fifties or sixties with active COVID-19. Sequenced sample: peripheral blood. In nucleotides, the CDR3 is TGTGCCAGCAGTAAACAGGGGGTATCCTCCTATAATTCACCCCTCCACTTT. It translates to CASSKQGVSSYNSPLHF.